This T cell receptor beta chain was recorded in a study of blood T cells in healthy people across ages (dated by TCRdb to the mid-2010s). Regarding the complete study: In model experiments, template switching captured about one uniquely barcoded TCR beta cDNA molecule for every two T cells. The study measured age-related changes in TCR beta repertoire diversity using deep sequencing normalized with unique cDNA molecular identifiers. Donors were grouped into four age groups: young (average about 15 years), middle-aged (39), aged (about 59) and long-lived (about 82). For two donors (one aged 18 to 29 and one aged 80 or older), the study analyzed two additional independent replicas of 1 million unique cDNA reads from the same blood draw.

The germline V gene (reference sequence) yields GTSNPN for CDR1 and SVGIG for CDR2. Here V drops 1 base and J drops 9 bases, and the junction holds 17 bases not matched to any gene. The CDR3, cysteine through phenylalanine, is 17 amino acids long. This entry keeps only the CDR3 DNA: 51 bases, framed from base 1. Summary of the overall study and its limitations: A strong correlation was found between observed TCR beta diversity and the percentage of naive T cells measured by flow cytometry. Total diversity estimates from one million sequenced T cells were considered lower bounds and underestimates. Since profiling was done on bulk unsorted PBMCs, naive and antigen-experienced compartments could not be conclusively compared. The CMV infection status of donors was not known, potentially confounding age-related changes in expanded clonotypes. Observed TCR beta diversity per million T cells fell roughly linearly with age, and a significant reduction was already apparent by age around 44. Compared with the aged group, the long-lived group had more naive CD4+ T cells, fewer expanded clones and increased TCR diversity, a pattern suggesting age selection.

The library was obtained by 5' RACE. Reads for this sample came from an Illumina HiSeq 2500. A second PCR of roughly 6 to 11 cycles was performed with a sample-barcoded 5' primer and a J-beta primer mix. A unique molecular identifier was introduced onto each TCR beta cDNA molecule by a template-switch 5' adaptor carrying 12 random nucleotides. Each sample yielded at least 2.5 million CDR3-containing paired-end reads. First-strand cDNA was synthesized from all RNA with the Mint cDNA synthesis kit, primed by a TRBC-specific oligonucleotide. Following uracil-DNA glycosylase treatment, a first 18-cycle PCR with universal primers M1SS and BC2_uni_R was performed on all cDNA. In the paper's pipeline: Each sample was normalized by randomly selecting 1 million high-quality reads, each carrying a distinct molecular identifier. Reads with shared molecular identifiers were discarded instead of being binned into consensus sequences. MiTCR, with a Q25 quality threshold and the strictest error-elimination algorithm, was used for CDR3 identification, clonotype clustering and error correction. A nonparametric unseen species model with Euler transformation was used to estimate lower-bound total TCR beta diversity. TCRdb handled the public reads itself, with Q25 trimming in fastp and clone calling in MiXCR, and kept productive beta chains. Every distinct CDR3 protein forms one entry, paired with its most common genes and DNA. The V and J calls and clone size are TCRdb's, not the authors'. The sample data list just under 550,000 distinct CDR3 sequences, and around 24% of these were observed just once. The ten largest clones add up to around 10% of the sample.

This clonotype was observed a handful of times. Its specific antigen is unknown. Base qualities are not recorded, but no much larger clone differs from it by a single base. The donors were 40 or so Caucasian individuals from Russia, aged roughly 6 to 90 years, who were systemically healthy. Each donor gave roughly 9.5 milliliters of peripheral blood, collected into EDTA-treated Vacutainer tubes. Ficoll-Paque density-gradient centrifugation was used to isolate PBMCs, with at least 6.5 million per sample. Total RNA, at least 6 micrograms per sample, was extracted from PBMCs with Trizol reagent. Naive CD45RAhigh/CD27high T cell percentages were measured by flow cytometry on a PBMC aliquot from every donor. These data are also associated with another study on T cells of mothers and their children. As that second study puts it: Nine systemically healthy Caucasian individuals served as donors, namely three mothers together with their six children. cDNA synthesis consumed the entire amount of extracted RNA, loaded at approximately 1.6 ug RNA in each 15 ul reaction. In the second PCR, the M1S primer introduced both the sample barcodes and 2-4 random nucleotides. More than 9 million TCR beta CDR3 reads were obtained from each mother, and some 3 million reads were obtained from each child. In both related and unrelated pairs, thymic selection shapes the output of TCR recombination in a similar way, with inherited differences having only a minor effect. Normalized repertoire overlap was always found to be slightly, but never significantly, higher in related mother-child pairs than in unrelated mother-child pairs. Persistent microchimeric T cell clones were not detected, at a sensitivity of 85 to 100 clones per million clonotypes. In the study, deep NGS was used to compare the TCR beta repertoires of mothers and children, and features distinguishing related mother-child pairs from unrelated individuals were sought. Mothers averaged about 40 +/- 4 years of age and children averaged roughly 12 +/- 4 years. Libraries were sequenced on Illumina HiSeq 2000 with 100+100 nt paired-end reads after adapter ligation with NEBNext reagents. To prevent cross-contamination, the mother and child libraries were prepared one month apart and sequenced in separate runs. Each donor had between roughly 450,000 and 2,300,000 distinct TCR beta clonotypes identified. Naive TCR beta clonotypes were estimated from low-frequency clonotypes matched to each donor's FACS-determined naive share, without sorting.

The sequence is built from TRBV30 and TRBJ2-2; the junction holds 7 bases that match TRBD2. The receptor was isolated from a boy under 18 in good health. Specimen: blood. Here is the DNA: TGTGCCTGGAGTGACCCCAGAAGCCTAGCGGTCCCCCGGGAGCTGTTTTTT. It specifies CAWSDPRSLAVPRELFF.